A selection of T cell receptor beta chains follows, all from one sample in a study of early stage breast cancer tumors. Produced via immunoSEQ multiplex PCR; TCRdb's table is partial and in-frame only. This table has over 11,000 clones, 79% appearing once. What was sequenced was normal breast tissue next to the tumor. These receptor sequences come from a person aged 45-60 years with breast cancer. CDR3s include the opening cysteine and the closing phenylalanine or tryptophan. A D gene is named only where the DNA matches it firmly. A row's size may be missing; if present it is once, few, many or a size class.

D,size,J,V,DNA,CDR3
.,once,TRBJ1-1,TRBV4-3,TGCGCCAGCAGCCAAGTGGCGGGAGGCACTGAAGCTTTCTTT,CASSQVAGGTEAFF
.,.,TRBJ1-4,TRBV7-6,TGTGCCAGCAGCTTAGTCCAGAATGAAAAACTGTTTTTT,CASSLVQNEKLFF
.,.,TRBJ1-3,TRBV2,TGTGCCAGCAGTGAAGGCTACACCATATATTTT,CASSEGYTIYF
TRBD1,.,TRBJ1-1,TRBV7-9,TGTGCCAGCAGCCCCCCGACAGGGCTTTCTGAAGCTTTCTTT,CASSPPTGLSEAFF
.,.,TRBJ1-1,TRBV7-2,TGTGCCAGCAGCTGGACAGCGAACACTGAAGCTTTCTTT,CASSWTANTEAFF
TRBD2,once,TRBJ2-3,TRBV19,TGTGCCAGTAGTATAAGCAGCGGGAGGATGGCAGATACGCAGTATTTT,CASSISSGRMADTQYF
TRBD2,.,TRBJ2-3,TRBV2,TGTGCCAGCAGGGAGACTAGCGGGAGATTCTCAGATACGCAGTATTTT,CASRETSGRFSDTQYF
TRBD2,.,TRBJ2-3,TRBV7-9,TGTGCCAGCAGCTACGGGGGGGCCTTCACAGATACGCAGTATTTT,CASSYGGAFTDTQYF
.,.,TRBJ2-3,TRBV6-5,TGTGCCAGCAGTGGACAACAGGGTACAGATACGCAGTATTTT,CASSGQQGTDTQYF
.,.,TRBJ1-1,TRBV19,TGTGCCAGTAGTATCTCCACAGGCACGGCGGGAGCTTTCTTT,CASSISTGTAGAFF
TRBD1,.,TRBJ1-5,TRBV18,TGTGCCAGCTCCCGAAACTCGGGACAGGGGGCTCAAAGTCAGCCCCAGCATTTT,CASSRNSGQGAQSQPQHF
TRBD2,.,TRBJ2-5,TRBV7-2,TGTGCCAGCAGCCCGGGACTAGCGGGAGTCGGGGAGACCCAGTACTTC,CASSPGLAGVGETQYF
TRBD1,.,TRBJ2-3,TRBV5-1,TGCGCCAGCAGCCCAAGGACAGGGAGCACAGATACGCAGTATTTT,CASSPRTGSTDTQYF
TRBD1,.,TRBJ2-3,TRBV4-1,TGCGCCAGCAGCCAAGGGTGGACAGGGGGCGGAACAGATACGCAGTATTTT,CASSQGWTGGGTDTQYF
.,.,TRBJ1-2,TRBV6-5,TGTGCCAGCAGTCCCGTGGAAGGCTATGGCTACACCTTC,CASSPVEGYGYTF
TRBD1,.,TRBJ1-5,TRBV7-6,TGTGCCAGCAGCCCTCACTTGACAGGGGGCAGGGATCAGCCCCAGCATTTT,CASSPHLTGGRDQPQHF
.,.,TRBJ1-2,TRBV12-5,TGTGCTAGTGTTGAGGGCCAGGCCCTAAAAAGATATGGCTACACCTTC,CASVEGQALKRYGYTF
TRBD2,.,TRBJ2-7,TRBV5-6,TGTGCCAGCAGCTCACCCGTAGCGGGGGGGGGCACCTACGAGCAGTACTTC,CASSSPVAGGGTYEQYF
TRBD2,.,TRBJ2-7,TRBV19,TGTGCCAGTAGTATAAGGGGACTAGCGGGGAGCAGCTCCTACGAGCAGTACTTC,CASSIRGLAGSSSYEQYF
.,.,TRBJ2-1,TRBV7-6,TGTGCCAGCAGCTTACTTGGGGGGACCGACTACAATGAGCAGTTCTTC,CASSLLGGTDYNEQFF
.,once,TRBJ2-6,TRBV5-1,TGCGCCAGCAGATTAATACTAGCAGGGGATGGGGCCAACGTCCTGACTTTC,CASRLILAGDGANVLTF
TRBD1,once,TRBJ1-1,TRBV11-3,TGTGCCAGCAGCAAACGACAGGGGATGGACACTGAAGCTTTCTTT,CASSKRQGMDTEAFF
.,.,TRBJ1-1,TRBV15,TGTGCCACCAGCAGAGCCGGGGATGGAAACACTGAAGCTTTCTTT,CATSRAGDGNTEAFF
.,.,TRBJ2-7,TRBV11-2,TGTGCCAGCGTCCAGCGGAGGTCCTACGAGCAGTACTTC,CASVQRRSYEQYF
TRBD2,once,TRBJ2-2,TRBV13,TGTGCCAGCAGCTTACGTAGCGGGAAGTTCGGGGAGCTGTTTTTT,CASSLRSGKFGELFF
TRBD1,.,TRBJ1-1,TRBV19,TGTGCCAGTAGTAAAGAGGGGACAGGGGTCACTGAAGCTTTCTTT,CASSKEGTGVTEAFF
.,.,TRBJ1-5,TRBV19,TGTGCCAGTAGTATAGCGGGGGTCAGCAATCAGCCCCAGCATTTT,CASSIAGVSNQPQHF
.,few,TRBJ2-2,TRBV4-3,TGCGCCAGCAGCCAAGAGTGGCGGGGCAACACCGGGGAGCTGTTTTTT,CASSQEWRGNTGELFF
.,.,TRBJ1-2,TRBV10-2,TGCGCCAGCAGAGGGAGGGGGAATTCAGCAGGGAACTATGGCTACACCTTC,CASRGRGNSAGNYGYTF
.,once,TRBJ2-1,TRBV2,TGTGCCAGCAGTGAAGGTAGCGACACCTACAATGAGCAGTTCTTC,CASSEGSDTYNEQFF
.,.,TRBJ2-7,TRBV4-3,TGCGCCAGCAGCCAATTCGTTCCGCTACAGGGAAACTCCTACGAGCAGTACTTC,CASSQFVPLQGNSYEQYF
TRBD2,.,TRBJ2-5,TRBV7-7,TGTGCTAGCAGCTTAGGGACTAGCGGGAGCTTAAAGACCCAGTACTTC,CASSLGTSGSLKTQYF
.,.,TRBJ2-3,TRBV5-1,TGCGCCAGCAGCTTGTTGGAAGGCCGCACAGATACGCAGTATTTT,CASSLLEGRTDTQYF
.,.,TRBJ2-7,TRBV7-2,TGTGCCAGCAGCCCCCAGGCGGCAGCCGGCTCCTACGAGCAGTACTTC,CASSPQAAAGSYEQYF
TRBD2,.,TRBJ2-7,TRBV5-4,TGTGCCAGCAGCCCTGGACTAGCGGGAGTCGAGCAGTACTTC,CASSPGLAGVEQYF
TRBD2,.,TRBJ2-2,TRBV4-3,TGCGCCAGCAGCCAAGTTGTACCTAGCGGGGGGGCTCCCGGGGAGCTGTTTTTT,CASSQVVPSGGAPGELFF
.,.,TRBJ1-4,TRBV28,TGTGCCAGCAGTCTCCGGGGACTAGCTAATGAAAAACTGTTTTTT,CASSLRGLANEKLFF
TRBD1,.,TRBJ2-7,TRBV5-8,TGTGCCAGCAGCCTGCCCGGGACAGGGTCCTACGAGCAGTACTTC,CASSLPGTGSYEQYF
.,.,TRBJ2-5,TRBV7-2,TGTGCCAGCAGCTTAAACCAAGAGACCCAGTACTTC,CASSLNQETQYF
.,.,TRBJ2-1,TRBV7-2,TGTGCCAGCAGCTGGGGCCGACAGGACTACAATGAGCAGTTCTTC,CASSWGRQDYNEQFF
TRBD1,.,TRBJ1-3,TRBV7-2,TGTGCCAGCAGCATTAGACAGGGGGCGAGAGGAAACACCATATATTTT,CASSIRQGARGNTIYF
TRBD2,.,TRBJ2-7,TRBV5-1,TGCGCCAGCAGCACCCGCGGGGGGCCCCTTTCCTACGAGCAGTACTTC,CASSTRGGPLSYEQYF
TRBD2,.,TRBJ2-5,TRBV5-4,TGTGCCAGCAGCTGGACTAGCCAAGAGACCCAGTACTTC,CASSWTSQETQYF
.,.,TRBJ2-3,TRBV29-1,TGCAGCGTCGACTTCACAGATACGCAGTATTTT,CSVDFTDTQYF
.,.,TRBJ1-6,TRBV23-1,TGCGCCAGCAGTCAACCAATGACCCGGGACACGCAAATTTTACCCCTCCACTTT,CASSQPMTRDTQILPLHF
.,few,TRBJ1-5,TRBV19,TGTGCCAGTAGTATCAGGGGCGCTTATCAGCCCCAGCATTTT,CASSIRGAYQPQHF
.,.,TRBJ2-2,TRBV18,TGTGCCAGCTCCTCCCTGGAGGGGGCGATGGACACCGGGGAGCTGTTTTTT,CASSSLEGAMDTGELFF
TRBD1,.,TRBJ2-1,TRBV30,TGTGCCTGGAAACCCAGGGGGAGCTCCTACAATGAGCAGTTCTTC,CAWKPRGSSYNEQFF
TRBD2,.,TRBJ2-3,TRBV10-1,TGCGCCAGCAGTGGGGGGGGAGACGGCACAGATACGCAGTATTTT,CASSGGGDGTDTQYF
TRBD1,.,TRBJ1-2,TRBV5-1,TGCGCCAGCAGCGTTGACAGGGACCGGGGCTACACCTTC,CASSVDRDRGYTF